The next 4 T cell receptor beta chains were all read from a single sample in a study of blood T cell repertoires in COVID-19. Here immunoSEQ multiplex PCR was the method, and the copy in TCRdb shows in-frame clones only, minus some. The repertoire holds about 180,000 clones, with 84% as singletons. The sequenced material came from PBMCs or T cells enriched from blood (not recorded which). The receptors were gathered from a man aged 45 to 65 who had recovered from COVID-19.

The sample holds a few counts of this clone. The genes are TRBV3-1 (or the pseudogene TRBV3-2) and TRBJ1-6; no clear D. Germline CDR1 and CDR2: LGHDT and YNNKEL (reference sequence). This CDR3 region has 16 residues. The germline V and J ends were trimmed by 1 base and 15 bases, with 22 bases remaining between them. The CDR3 DNA reads as TGTGCCAGCAGCCAAGGTTCTGTGGGCGCGCTAATTATCCTCCACTTT. It codes for CASSQGSVGALIILHF.

J is TRBJ2-1 and V is TRBV5-1; 10 bases are a match to TRBD1. CDR1 is SGHRS, CDR2 YFSETQ, per germline. This CDR3 spans 17 amino acids. V lost 5 bases to trimming and J lost 7 bases; unmatched junction nucleotides: 15. The DNA for the CDR3 is TGCGCCAGCAGTAGGCTACCGGGACAGGGGAGTAGGAATGAGCAGTTCTTC. This translates into CASSRLPGQGSRNEQFF.

The chain couples TRBV3-1 (or the pseudogene TRBV3-2) to TRBJ2-7; the D gene is possibly TRBD1 (5 bases). Trimming took off 4 bases at V and 7 bases at J, with 11 bases between the two ends. The germline gives CDR1 LGHDT, CDR2 YNNKEL (reference sequence). CDR3 length: 12 amino acids. The CDR3 reads CASSLGKGEQYF. The CDR3 nucleotides read TGTGCCAGCAGCCTAGGGAAGGGGGAGCAGTACTTC.

The chain couples TRBV5-1 to TRBJ2-5, with a possible D match to TRBD1 (5 bases). Germline CDR1 and CDR2: SGHRS and YFSETQ. The length of the CDR3 is 14 residues. V was trimmed by 5 bases and J by 1 base, leaving 12 bases between them. Here the CDR3 reads CASSHGQVQETQYF. The CDR3 coding sequence is TGCGCCAGCAGTCACGGACAAGTCCAAGAGACCCAGTACTTC.